The clone carrying this T cell receptor (beta chain) has only a few counts. Its matching antigen is unknown. The data originate from a study of identical twins. Overall study results and limits: Memory repertoires showed no such pattern, whereas abundant cord blood beta clonotypes carried fewer insertions. Twin sharing of out-of-frame TCR alpha was underestimated by models in monozygotic pairs.

TCRdb ran MiXCR on the 5' RACE reads and lists one entry per CDR3 protein. Of about 530,000 distinct CDR3 sequences in the sample, 13% to 15% were seen once. Germline-derived CDR1 and CDR2 are SGHDN and FVKESK. The CDR3 extends over 18 amino acids. The V segment lost 4 bases and the J segment 4 bases; nucleotides outside the gene matches: 10. Another study also made use of these data, one on yellow fever vaccine responses in identical twins.

Sequencing was performed on CD4+ T cells sorted from blood. The clonotype comes from a young woman in good health. The rearrangement links TRBV14 to TRBJ2-3, with TRBD2 matching over 14 bases. The CDR3 DNA reads TGTGCCAGCAGCCGACCCTTGACTAGCGGGAGGGCCGCAGATACGCAGTATTTT. This translates into CASSRPLTSGRAADTQYF.